The 21 T cell receptor beta chains presented below share a single source sample, sequenced in a study of identifying expanded T cells in peripheral blood. The method was immunoSEQ multiplex PCR; TCRdb's version includes in-frame clones alone and lacks a portion of them. The data contain 55,000 to 75,000 clones, around 87% of them singletons. Sequencing was performed on blood. These receptors all stem from a person between 18 and 70 years old in good health.

The V and J genes are TRBV29-1 and TRBJ2-2; 9 bases fit TRBD2. After removal of 5 bases from V and 2 bases from J, the junction contained 3 bases not matched to a gene. Germline CDR1 reads SQVTM; CDR2 reads ANQGSEA. The CDR3 is made up of 14 amino acids. CDR3 sequence (DNA): TGCAGCGTTACCGGGACTAGCAACACCGGGGAGCTGTTTTTT. Translation: CSVTGTSNTGELFF.

The chain carries TRBV15 and TRBJ2-5; D is ambiguous. Deletions cut 0 bases from V and 4 bases from J, with 0 bases between. The CDR3 loop spans 11 amino acids. Germline lookup yields CDR1 LNHNV and CDR2 YYDKDF (reference sequence). The CDR3 DNA is TGTGCCACCAGCAGAGAAGAGACCCAGTACTTC. Protein sequence: CATSREETQYF.

This clone appeared a few times. V usage is TRBV4-3 and J usage is TRBJ1-5, with 7 bases that match TRBD1. This CDR3 has 14 amino acids. Germline trimming cut 4 bases from V and 2 bases from J; bases unmatched to any gene: 2. The V gene's germline CDR1 is LGHNA and CDR2 YSLEER. The CDR3 here is CASSLGQGNQPQHF. In DNA form, the CDR3 reads TGCGCCAGCAGCCTAGGACAGGGCAATCAGCCCCAGCATTTT.

The gene calls are TRBV10-1 and TRBJ2-1; D unresolved. V was trimmed by 8 bases and J by 0 bases, leaving 17 bases between them. The CDR3 is 16 residues long. Looked up from germline, CDR1 is WNHNN and CDR2 is SYGVQD (reference sequence). This CDR3 reads CASRWTDQSSYNEQFF. The CDR3 bases are TGCGCCAGCCGTTGGACGGACCAGAGCTCCTACAATGAGCAGTTCTTC.

This chain links TRBV18 with TRBJ1-1; TRBD1 is a possible D gene (6 bases). Trimming shortened V by 5 bases and J by 8 bases, and 21 bases separated the two germline ends. Germline V gives CDR1 KGHSH, CDR2 LQKENI. The CDR3 sequence is 15 residues long. The CDR3 bases are TGTGCCAGCTCATCTCTTGGTACACAGGGCGGAGAAGCTTTCTTT. Protein sequence: CASSSLGTQGGEAFF.

The rearrangement uses TRBV14 and TRBJ2-1; D gene ambiguous. V dropped 4 bases and J dropped 3 bases, with 7 bases sitting between them. The CDR3 runs to 13 residues. CDR1 is SGHDN and CDR2 is FVKESK in the germline V gene. The CDR3 spells CASSLGLYNEQFF. DNA for the CDR3: TGTGCCAGCAGCCTCGGGCTCTACAATGAGCAGTTCTTC.

Remarks on this clone: A much larger clone lies a single base off, so this may be a read error. The CDR3 sequence is CASSQETSESYEQYF. The CDR3 DNA sequence: TGTGCCAGCAGCCAAGAGACTAGCGAGTCCTACGAGCAGTACTTC. The chain couples TRBV5-5 to TRBJ2-7; 8 bases are a match to TRBD2. Germline CDR1 SGHKS, CDR2 YYEKEE (reference sequence). This CDR3 region has 15 residues. The J segment lost 1 base and the V segment lost 4 bases, leaving 7 bases of the junction unmatched.

The rearrangement links TRBV6-5 to TRBJ1-1, with TRBD1 matching 11 bases. Trimming at V came to 5 bases and at J to 4 bases, leaving 3 bases not matched to a gene. CDR1 and CDR2 (germline): MNHEY, SVGAGI. This CDR3 region has 14 residues. The CDR3 protein is CASSGTGGFTEAFF. The CDR3 DNA is TGTGCCAGCAGTGGGACAGGGGGTTTCACTGAAGCTTTCTTT.

The J gene is TRBJ2-3, the V gene TRBV30; 7 bases fit TRBD2. Germline V CDR1 and CDR2: GTSNPN, SVGIG (reference sequence). V dropped 6 bases and J dropped 4; count of bases not matched to a gene: 7. This CDR3 region has 13 residues. CDR3 sequence (DNA): TGTGCCTGCTCCTCACTAGCGTCAGATACGCAGTATTTT. The encoded protein is CACSSLASDTQYF.

The chain joins TRBV29-1 to TRBJ1-2; a possible D gene is TRBD1 (6 bases). From germline, CDR1 is SQVTM and CDR2 ANQGSEA. The CDR3 contains 11 residues. The V gene lost 6 bases and the J gene lost 7 bases, with 12 bases spanning the gap. The CDR3 here is CSVPGVTGYTF. The CDR3, as DNA: TGCAGCGTCCCAGGGGTGACTGGCTACACCTTC.

The count of this clone is one. The chain links TRBV4-2 to TRBJ2-7; no definite D call. The CDR3 runs 14 residues. The germline V and J ends were trimmed by 2 bases and 0 bases, with 8 bases remaining between them. Germline V gives CDR1 LGHNA, CDR2 YNFKEQ. The CDR3 spells CASSQMRSSYEQYF. In nucleotides, the CDR3 is TGTGCCAGCAGCCAAATGAGATCCTCCTACGAGCAGTACTTC.

V gene TRBV2 combines with J gene TRBJ1-2, with TRBD1 matching over 7 bases. In germline, CDR1 is SNHLY, CDR2 FYNNEI. Trimming at V came to 5 bases and at J to 5 bases, leaving 14 bases not matched to a gene. The CDR3 length is 16 residues. CDR3 in DNA: TGTGCCAGCAGTCCGGGACAGCTCCTCTTAGGGTATGGCTACACCTTC. Amino acids: CASSPGQLLLGYGYTF.

The chain is built from TRBV14 and TRBJ2-6, with D perhaps TRBD1 (6 bases). There are 18 residues in the CDR3. Trimming cost V 4 bases and J 0 bases, with 16 bases left between them. The germline V gene encodes CDR1 SGHDN and CDR2 FVKESK. CDR3 DNA: TGTGCCAGCAGCCCGACAGGCTTAAGGGCCTCTGGGGCCAACGTCCTGACTTTC. Translated: CASSPTGLRASGANVLTF.

The rearrangement joins TRBV7-9 to TRBJ2-3, with a weak D call TRBD1 (5 bases). V shed 8 bases and J shed 2 bases, with 11 bases lying between them. Germline V lookup: CDR1 SEHNR, CDR2 FQNEAQ (reference sequence). The CDR3 extends over 13 amino acids. CDR3 coding DNA: TGTGCCAGCGGGGCTACCTTCACAGATACGCAGTATTTT. This gives the protein CASGATFTDTQYF.

V is TRBV6-1 and J is TRBJ2-7, with 9 bases identical to TRBD1. This CDR3 is built from 15 residues. Germline CDR1 MNHNS, CDR2 SASEGT. The junction had 8 bases not matched to a gene; V was cut back by 6 bases and J by 2 bases. CDR3 nucleotides: TGTGCCAGCAGCCCGGACAGGGGTTTGACCTACGAGCAGTACTTC. It yields the protein CASSPDRGLTYEQYF.

The chain carries TRBV7-9 and TRBJ1-6; 9 nucleotides agree with TRBD1. This CDR3 comprises 15 residues. Germline V gene data show CDR1 as SEHNR and CDR2 as FQNEAQ (reference sequence). V shed 1 base and J 7 bases; nucleotides not matched to a gene: 2. The CDR3 DNA reads TGTGCCAGCAGCTTAGTGGGGACAGGGAATTCACCCCTCCACTTT. Its protein product is CASSLVGTGNSPLHF.

This clone has just one count. This chain links TRBV6-4 with TRBJ2-1, with D tentatively TRBD2 (5 bases). V was trimmed by 3 bases and J by 4 bases, leaving 7 bases between them. From germline, CDR1 is MRHNA and CDR2 SNTAGT. CDR3 size: 13 residues. CDR3 DNA sequence: TGTGCCAGCAGTGAGGACTCTTACAATGAGCAGTTCTTC. Translating it yields CASSEDSYNEQFF.

This clone was counted a single time. The chain joins TRBV5-1 to TRBJ2-7; D remains unclear. The germline CDR1 and CDR2 sequences are SGHRS and YFSETQ. This CDR3 contains 16 residues. Trimming shortened V by 0 bases and J by 3 bases, and 16 bases separated the two germline ends. The CDR3 protein is CASSLGTQTPNYEQYF. Written as DNA, the CDR3 is TGCGCCAGCAGCTTGGGTACTCAGACGCCCAACTACGAGCAGTACTTC.

The chain is built from TRBV7-9 and TRBJ1-1; 7 bases match TRBD1. Germline loops: CDR1 SEHNR, CDR2 FQNEAQ (reference sequence). V shed 7 bases and J 6 bases; nucleotides not matched to a gene: 14. CDR3 length: 15 amino acids. The CDR3 here is CASTAIIGGFAEAFF. The CDR3 DNA reads as TGTGCCAGCACCGCTATTATAGGGGGCTTTGCTGAAGCTTTCTTT.

The chain joins TRBV18 to TRBJ2-2; TRBD2 agrees at 7 bases. With 4 bases clipped from V and 0 bases from J, the junction kept 8 bases outside the gene matches. There are 17 residues in the CDR3. Per the germline V gene, CDR1 is KGHSH and CDR2 is LQKENI. The CDR3 nucleotides are TGTGCCAGCTCACTAACTAGCGCTCCTGCGAACACCGGGGAGCTGTTTTTT. This codes for CASSLTSAPANTGELFF.

The chain combines TRBV9 with TRBJ1-4; no firm D call. V dropped 3 bases and J dropped 4 bases, with 13 bases sitting between them. Germline assignment: CDR1 SGDLS and CDR2 YYNGEE. There are 15 residues in the CDR3. CDR3 DNA: TGTGCCAGCAGCGGGACGGTGGAGGGTAATGAAAAACTGTTTTTT. Amino acid sequence: CASSGTVEGNEKLFF. Full variable domain (missing parts from reference TRBV9 and TRBJ1-4): DSGVTQTPKHLITATGQRVTLRCSPRSGDLSVYWYQQSLDQGLQFLIQYYNGEERAKGNILERFSAQQFPDLHSELNLSSLELGDSALYFCASSGTVEGNEKLFFGSGTQLSVL.